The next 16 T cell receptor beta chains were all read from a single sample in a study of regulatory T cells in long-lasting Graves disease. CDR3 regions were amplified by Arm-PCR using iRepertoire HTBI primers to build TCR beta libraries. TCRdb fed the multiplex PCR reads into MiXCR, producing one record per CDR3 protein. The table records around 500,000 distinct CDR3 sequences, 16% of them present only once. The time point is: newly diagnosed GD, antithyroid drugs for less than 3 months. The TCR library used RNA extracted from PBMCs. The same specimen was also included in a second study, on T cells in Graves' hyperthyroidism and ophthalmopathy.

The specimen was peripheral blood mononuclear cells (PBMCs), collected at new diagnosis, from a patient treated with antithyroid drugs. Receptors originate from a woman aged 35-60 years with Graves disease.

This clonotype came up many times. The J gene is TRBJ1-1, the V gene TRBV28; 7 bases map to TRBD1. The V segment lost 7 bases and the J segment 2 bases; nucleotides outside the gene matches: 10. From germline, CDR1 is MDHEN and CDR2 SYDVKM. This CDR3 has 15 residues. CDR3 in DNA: TGTGCCAGCACCCCCGGGGACAGAGCTAACACTGAAGCTTTCTTT. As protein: CASTPGDRANTEAFF. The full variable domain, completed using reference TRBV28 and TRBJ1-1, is DVKVTQSSRYLVKRTGEKVFLECVQDMDHENMFWYRQDPGLGLRLIYFSYDVKMKEKGDIPEGYSVSREKKERFSLILESASTNQTSMYLCASTPGDRANTEAFFGQGTRLTVV.

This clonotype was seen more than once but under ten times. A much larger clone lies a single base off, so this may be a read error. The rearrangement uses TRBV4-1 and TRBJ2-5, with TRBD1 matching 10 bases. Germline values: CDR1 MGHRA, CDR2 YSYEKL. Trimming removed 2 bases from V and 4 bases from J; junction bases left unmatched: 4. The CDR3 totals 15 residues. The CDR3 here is CASSQPTGGRETQYF. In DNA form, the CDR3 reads TGCGCCAGCAGCCAACCGACAGGGGGCCGAGAGACCCAGTACTTC.

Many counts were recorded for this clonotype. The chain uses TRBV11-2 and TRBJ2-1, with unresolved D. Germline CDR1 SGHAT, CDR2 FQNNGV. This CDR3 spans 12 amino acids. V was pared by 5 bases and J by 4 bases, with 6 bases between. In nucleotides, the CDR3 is TGTGCCAGCAGCGGGGATTACAATGAGCAGTTCTTC. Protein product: CASSGDYNEQFF.

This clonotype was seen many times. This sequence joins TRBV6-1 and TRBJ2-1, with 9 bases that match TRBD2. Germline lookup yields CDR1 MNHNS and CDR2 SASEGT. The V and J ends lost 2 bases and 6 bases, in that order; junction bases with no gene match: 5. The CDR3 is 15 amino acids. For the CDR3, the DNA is TGTGCCAGCAGTGAACCGGGACTAGCTATCAATGAGCAGTTCTTC. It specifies CASSEPGLAINEQFF.

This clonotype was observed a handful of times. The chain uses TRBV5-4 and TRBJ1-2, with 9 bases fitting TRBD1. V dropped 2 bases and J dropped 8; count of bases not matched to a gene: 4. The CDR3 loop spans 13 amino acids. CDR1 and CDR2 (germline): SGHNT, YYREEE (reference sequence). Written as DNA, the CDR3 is TGTGCCAGCAGCTTACAGGGGGCGCACGGCTACACCTTC. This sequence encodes CASSLQGAHGYTF. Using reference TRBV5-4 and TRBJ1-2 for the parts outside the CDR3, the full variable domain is ETGVTQSPTHLIKTRGQQVTLRCSSQSGHNTVSWYQQALGQGPQFIFQYYREEENGRGNFPPRFSGLQFPNYSSELNVNALELDDSALYLCASSLQGAHGYTFGSGTRLTVV.

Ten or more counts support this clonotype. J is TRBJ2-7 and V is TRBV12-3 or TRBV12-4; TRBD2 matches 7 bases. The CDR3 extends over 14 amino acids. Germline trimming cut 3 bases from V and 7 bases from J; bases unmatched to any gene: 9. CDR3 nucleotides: TGTGCCAGCAGTTTCGGGGGGTCTTCGAGGGAGCAGTACTTC. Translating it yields CASSFGGSSREQYF.

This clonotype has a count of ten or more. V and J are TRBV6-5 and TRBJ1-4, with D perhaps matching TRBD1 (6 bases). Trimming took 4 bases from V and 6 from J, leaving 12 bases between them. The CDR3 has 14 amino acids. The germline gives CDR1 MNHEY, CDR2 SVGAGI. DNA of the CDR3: TGTGCCAGCAGTTTCACAGGGATCGATGAAAAACTGTTTTTT. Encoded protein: CASSFTGIDEKLFF.

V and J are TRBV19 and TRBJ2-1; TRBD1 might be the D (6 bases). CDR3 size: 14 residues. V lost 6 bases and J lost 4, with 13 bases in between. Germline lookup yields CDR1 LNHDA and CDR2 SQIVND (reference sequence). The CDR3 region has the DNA TGTGCCAGTAGGCAGGGGATTGGTTACAATGAGCAGTTCTTC. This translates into CASRQGIGYNEQFF.

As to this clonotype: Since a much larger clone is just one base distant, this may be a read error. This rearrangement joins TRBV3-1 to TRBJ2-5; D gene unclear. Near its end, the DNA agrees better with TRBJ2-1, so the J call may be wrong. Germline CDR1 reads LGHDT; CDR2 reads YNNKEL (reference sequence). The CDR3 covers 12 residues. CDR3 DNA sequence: TGTGCCAGCAGCCCCGCCAATTACGAGCAGTTCTTC. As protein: CASSPANYEQFF.

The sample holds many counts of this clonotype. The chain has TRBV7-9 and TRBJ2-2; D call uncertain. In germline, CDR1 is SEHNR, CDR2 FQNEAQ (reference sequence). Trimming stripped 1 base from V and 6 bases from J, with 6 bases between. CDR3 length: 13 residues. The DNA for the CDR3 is TGTGCCAGCAGCTTAGAATCGGCCGGGGAGCTGTTTTTT. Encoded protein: CASSLESAGELFF.

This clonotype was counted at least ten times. CDR3 nucleotides: TGTGCCAGCAGTTCACCCCCTACTTTTACTGAAGCTTTCTTT. It translates to CASSSPPTFTEAFF. The chain employs TRBV28 and TRBJ1-1; D is unresolved. Looked up from germline, CDR1 is MDHEN and CDR2 is SYDVKM. V was trimmed by 4 bases and J by 5 bases, leaving 14 bases between them. This CDR3 contains 14 residues.

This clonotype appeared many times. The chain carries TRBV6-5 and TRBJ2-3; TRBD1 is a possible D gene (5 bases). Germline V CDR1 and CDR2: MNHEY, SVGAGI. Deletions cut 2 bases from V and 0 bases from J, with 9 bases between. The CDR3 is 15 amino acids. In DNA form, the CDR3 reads TGTGCCAGCAGTTACCAGGGCCATAGCACAGATACGCAGTATTTT. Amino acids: CASSYQGHSTDTQYF.

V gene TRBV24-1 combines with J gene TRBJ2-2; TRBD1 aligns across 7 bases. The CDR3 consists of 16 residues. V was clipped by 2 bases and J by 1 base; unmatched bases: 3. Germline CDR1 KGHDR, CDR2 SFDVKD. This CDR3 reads CATSDSTGWNTGELFF. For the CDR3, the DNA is TGTGCCACCAGTGATTCGACAGGGTGGAACACCGGGGAGCTGTTTTTT.

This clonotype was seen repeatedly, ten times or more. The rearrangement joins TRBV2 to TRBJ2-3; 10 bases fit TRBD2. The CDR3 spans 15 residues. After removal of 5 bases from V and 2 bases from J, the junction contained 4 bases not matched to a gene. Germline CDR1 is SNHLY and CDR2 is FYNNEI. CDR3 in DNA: TGTGCCAGCAGTAATAGCGGGGGGAACACAGATACGCAGTATTTT. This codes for CASSNSGGNTDTQYF.

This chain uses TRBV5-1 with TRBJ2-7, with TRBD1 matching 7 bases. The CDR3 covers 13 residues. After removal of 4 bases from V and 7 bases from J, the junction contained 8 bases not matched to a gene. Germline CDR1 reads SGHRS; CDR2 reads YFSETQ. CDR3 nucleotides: TGCGCCAGCAGCACACAGGGGTCGAAAGAGCAGTACTTC. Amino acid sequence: CASSTQGSKEQYF.

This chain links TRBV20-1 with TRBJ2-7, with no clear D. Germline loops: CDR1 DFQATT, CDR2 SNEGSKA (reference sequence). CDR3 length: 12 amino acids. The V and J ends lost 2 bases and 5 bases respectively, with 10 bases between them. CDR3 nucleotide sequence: TGCAGTGCTAGATCGGGTGGGGACGAGCAGTACTTC. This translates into CSARSGGDEQYF.